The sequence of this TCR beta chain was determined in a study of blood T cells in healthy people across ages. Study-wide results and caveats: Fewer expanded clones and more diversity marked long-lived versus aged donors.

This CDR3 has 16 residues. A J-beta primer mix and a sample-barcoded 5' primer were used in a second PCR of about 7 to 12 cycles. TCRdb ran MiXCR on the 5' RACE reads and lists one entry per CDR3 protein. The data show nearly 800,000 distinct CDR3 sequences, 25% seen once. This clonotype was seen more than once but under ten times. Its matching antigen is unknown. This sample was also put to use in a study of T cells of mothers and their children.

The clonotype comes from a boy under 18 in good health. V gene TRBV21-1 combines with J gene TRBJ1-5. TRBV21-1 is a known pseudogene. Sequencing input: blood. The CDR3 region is CASSVGGRCSNQPQHF. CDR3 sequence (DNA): TGTGCCAGCAGCGTGGGGGGGAGGTGTAGCAATCAGCCCCAGCATTTT.